This T cell receptor beta chain was recovered during a study of beta chain features in type 1 diabetes. Trimming removed 6 bases at V and 4 bases at J, with 12 bases between. This CDR3 contains 14 residues. CDR1 and CDR2 from the germline V gene are MNHEY and SMNVEV (reference sequence). Expressed TCRB transcripts were sequenced, since all the RNA that had been isolated was reverse transcribed. The data were produced by immunoSEQ multiplex PCR, yet TCRdb's version contains in-frame clones alone and is incomplete. Of approximately 380,000 clones listed, roughly 16% were seen once; the top ten hold approximately 0.019%.

The source is a woman aged 18-29 years in good health. Sequenced material: naive CD4+ T cells from blood. The chain employs TRBV27 and TRBJ2-2; a possible D gene is TRBD2 (5 bases). In nucleotides, the CDR3 is TGTGCCAGCAGGCTGGAGGCCGTCACCGGGGAGCTGTTTTTT. This codes for CASRLEAVTGELFF.